A selection of T cell receptor beta chains follows, all from one sample in a study of T cells after yellow fever vaccination. TCRdb called the 5' RACE reads again in MiXCR, with one record for every CDR3 protein. The sample gives some 560,000 distinct CDR3 sequences, 15% to 20% of which show up once; roughly 13% is in the top ten. The input for sequencing was PBMCs, taken 15 days after the yellow fever booster vaccination. These receptors were collected from a man aged 30 to 39 who received the YFV17D yellow fever vaccine. The CDR3 runs from the conserved cysteine through the conserved F or W. Fields, in order: D gene, V gene, clone size, J gene, CDR3 protein, CDR3 DNA. D genes are given only for firm matches. Clone size, where shown, is once, few, many, or a class for clones that have expanded.

d_gene: TRBD2; v_gene: TRBV11-2; abundance: few; j_gene: TRBJ2-2; CDR3aa: CASSLAGGPTGELFF; CDR3nt: TGTGCCAGCAGTTTAGCGGGAGGCCCCACCGGGGAGCTGTTTTTT
d_gene: .; v_gene: TRBV29-1; abundance: .; j_gene: TRBJ2-1; CDR3aa: CSVEGVNEQFF; CDR3nt: TGCAGCGTTGAGGGGGTCAATGAGCAGTTCTTC
d_gene: .; v_gene: TRBV6-5; abundance: .; j_gene: TRBJ2-2; CDR3aa: CASSWGRGPAGELFF; CDR3nt: TGTGCCAGCAGTTGGGGCCGCGGGCCCGCCGGGGAGCTGTTTTTT
d_gene: TRBD2; v_gene: TRBV28; abundance: few; j_gene: TRBJ2-5; CDR3aa: CASSLETGTIRETQYF; CDR3nt: TGTGCCAGCAGTTTAGAAACCGGGACTATTCGAGAGACCCAGTACTTC
d_gene: TRBD1; v_gene: TRBV7-9; abundance: many; j_gene: TRBJ2-7; CDR3aa: CASSFGTGDYEQYF; CDR3nt: TGTGCCAGCAGCTTCGGGACAGGGGACTACGAGCAGTACTTC
d_gene: .; v_gene: TRBV7-6; abundance: once; j_gene: TRBJ2-2; CDR3aa: CASSDSEQGGELFF; CDR3nt: TGTGCCAGCAGCGACTCGGAACAGGGTGGGGAGCTGTTTTTT
d_gene: TRBD1; v_gene: TRBV3-1; abundance: few; j_gene: TRBJ1-1; CDR3aa: CASSLTGVNTEAFF; CDR3nt: TGTGCCAGCAGCCTCACAGGGGTGAACACTGAAGCTTTCTTT
d_gene: .; v_gene: TRBV20-1; abundance: .; j_gene: TRBJ2-7; CDR3aa: CSGSPGPAVEQYF; CDR3nt: TGCAGTGGTAGCCCCGGTCCCGCGGTGGAGCAGTACTTC
d_gene: TRBD2; v_gene: TRBV27; abundance: few; j_gene: TRBJ2-7; CDR3aa: CASSLAGTREYEQYF; CDR3nt: TGTGCCAGCAGTTTAGCCGGGACTAGGGAGTACGAGCAGTACTTC
d_gene: .; v_gene: TRBV2; abundance: few; j_gene: TRBJ2-7; CDR3aa: CASVEQSYEQYF; CDR3nt: TGTGCCAGCGTTGAACAGTCCTACGAGCAGTACTTC
d_gene: .; v_gene: TRBV10-3; abundance: .; j_gene: TRBJ2-7; CDR3aa: CAISVGSEQYF; CDR3nt: TGTGCCATCAGTGTGGGTAGCGAGCAGTACTTC
d_gene: .; v_gene: TRBV20-1; abundance: few; j_gene: TRBJ2-1; CDR3aa: CSASWGDREQFF; CDR3nt: TGCAGTGCTAGTTGGGGGGATCGGGAGCAGTTCTTC
d_gene: .; v_gene: TRBV29-1; abundance: few; j_gene: TRBJ2-7; CDR3aa: CSTTQGYEQYF; CDR3nt: TGCAGCACCACCCAGGGCTACGAGCAGTACTTC
d_gene: TRBD1; v_gene: TRBV29-1; abundance: many; j_gene: TRBJ2-7; CDR3aa: CSARQGYYEQYF; CDR3nt: TGCAGCGCGCGACAGGGGTACTACGAGCAGTACTTC
d_gene: TRBD2; v_gene: TRBV20-1; abundance: few; j_gene: TRBJ2-1; CDR3aa: CSARDRGLGMDEQFF; CDR3nt: TGCAGTGCTAGAGATCGAGGACTAGGTATGGATGAGCAGTTCTTC
d_gene: .; v_gene: TRBV5-4; abundance: .; j_gene: TRBJ2-2; CDR3aa: CASSLARPDTGELFF; CDR3nt: TGTGCCAGCAGCTTGGCCCGTCCGGACACCGGGGAGCTGTTTTTT
d_gene: .; v_gene: TRBV7-2; abundance: .; j_gene: TRBJ1-4; CDR3aa: CASSLEIAATNEKLFF; CDR3nt: TGTGCCAGCAGCTTAGAGATAGCCGCAACTAATGAAAAACTGTTTTTT
d_gene: TRBD2; v_gene: TRBV9; abundance: few; j_gene: TRBJ2-2; CDR3aa: CASSGRGLAGSGELFF; CDR3nt: TGTGCCAGCAGCGGCCGAGGACTAGCCGGCTCCGGGGAGCTGTTTTTT
d_gene: TRBD2; v_gene: TRBV20-1; abundance: .; j_gene: TRBJ2-1; CDR3aa: CSASGGLAERYNEQFF; CDR3nt: TGCAGTGCTAGTGGGGGACTAGCAGAAAGATACAATGAGCAGTTCTTC
d_gene: TRBD2; v_gene: TRBV27; abundance: .; j_gene: TRBJ2-1; CDR3aa: CASSVLLAGKYNEQFF; CDR3nt: TGTGCCAGCAGTGTCCTACTAGCGGGTAAATACAATGAGCAGTTCTTC
d_gene: .; v_gene: TRBV7-2; abundance: .; j_gene: TRBJ1-5; CDR3aa: CASSTGLNQPQHF; CDR3nt: TGTGCCAGCAGCACGGGATTAAATCAGCCCCAGCATTTT
d_gene: TRBD2; v_gene: TRBV5-1; abundance: few; j_gene: TRBJ2-3; CDR3aa: CASSFLAGAPGTDTQYF; CDR3nt: TGCGCCAGCAGCTTTCTTGCGGGAGCCCCGGGGACAGATACGCAGTATTTT
d_gene: TRBD2; v_gene: TRBV6-4; abundance: .; j_gene: TRBJ2-3; CDR3aa: CASSREASGGTQYF; CDR3nt: TGTGCCAGCTCCAGGGAGGCTAGCGGGGGAACGCAGTATTTT
d_gene: TRBD2; v_gene: TRBV27; abundance: few; j_gene: TRBJ2-1; CDR3aa: CASSFKREIGNEQFF; CDR3nt: TGTGCCAGCAGTTTCAAGCGGGAGATAGGCAATGAGCAGTTCTTC
d_gene: .; v_gene: TRBV12-3/TRBV12-4; abundance: .; j_gene: TRBJ1-1; CDR3aa: CAGRGEAEAFF; CDR3nt: TGTGCCGGAAGGGGTGAGGCAGAAGCTTTCTTT
d_gene: .; v_gene: TRBV7-9; abundance: few; j_gene: TRBJ2-3; CDR3aa: CASSLALIATDTQYF; CDR3nt: TGTGCCAGCAGCTTAGCCCTTATCGCCACAGATACGCAGTATTTT
d_gene: .; v_gene: TRBV6-2/TRBV6-3; abundance: .; j_gene: TRBJ2-1; CDR3aa: CASSATRGPYNEQFF; CDR3nt: TGTGCCAGCAGCGCGACCAGGGGTCCCTACAATGAGCAGTTCTTC
d_gene: .; v_gene: TRBV20-1; abundance: .; j_gene: TRBJ2-1; CDR3aa: CSAHHTHTYNEQFF; CDR3nt: TGCAGTGCTCATCACACCCACACCTACAATGAGCAGTTCTTC
d_gene: .; v_gene: TRBV7-8; abundance: few; j_gene: TRBJ2-2; CDR3aa: CASSSRAGELFF; CDR3nt: TGTGCCAGCAGCTCCAGGGCCGGGGAGCTGTTTTTT
d_gene: .; v_gene: TRBV30; abundance: few; j_gene: TRBJ2-1; CDR3aa: CAWSGGSEQFF; CDR3nt: TGTGCCTGGAGTGGTGGGTCTGAGCAGTTCTTC
d_gene: .; v_gene: TRBV28; abundance: .; j_gene: TRBJ2-2; CDR3aa: CASLPSGGQNSTGELFF; CDR3nt: TGTGCCTCCCTTCCTTCCGGGGGACAAAATTCCACCGGGGAGCTGTTTTTT
d_gene: .; v_gene: TRBV20-1; abundance: few; j_gene: TRBJ2-5; CDR3aa: CSAPDEETQYF; CDR3nt: TGCAGTGCTCCTGATGAAGAGACCCAGTACTTC
d_gene: .; v_gene: TRBV12-3/TRBV12-4; abundance: few; j_gene: TRBJ1-5; CDR3aa: CASRVSGQPQHF; CDR3nt: TGTGCCAGCAGAGTTTCGGGTCAGCCCCAGCATTTT
d_gene: .; v_gene: TRBV7-2; abundance: .; j_gene: TRBJ2-7; CDR3aa: CASSARDGLSYEQYF; CDR3nt: TGTGCCAGCAGCGCTAGGGACGGATTATCCTACGAGCAGTACTTC
d_gene: TRBD2; v_gene: TRBV20-1; abundance: .; j_gene: TRBJ2-1; CDR3aa: CSARSDTAGFWDNEQFF; CDR3nt: TGCAGTGCTAGGAGTGACACAGCGGGGTTTTGGGACAATGAGCAGTTCTTC
d_gene: TRBD1; v_gene: TRBV12-3/TRBV12-4; abundance: .; j_gene: TRBJ2-7; CDR3aa: CASSQTGSGYEQYF; CDR3nt: TGTGCCAGCAGTCAGACAGGGTCGGGTTACGAGCAGTACTTC
d_gene: TRBD2; v_gene: TRBV2; abundance: few; j_gene: TRBJ2-1; CDR3aa: CASSEAAGGPYEQFF; CDR3nt: TGTGCCAGCAGTGAGGCAGCGGGAGGGCCCTATGAGCAGTTCTTC
d_gene: TRBD2; v_gene: TRBV12-3/TRBV12-4; abundance: .; j_gene: TRBJ2-1; CDR3aa: CASTWSGGSYNEQFF; CDR3nt: TGTGCCAGCACCTGGAGCGGGGGCTCCTACAATGAGCAGTTCTTC
d_gene: .; v_gene: TRBV15; abundance: .; j_gene: TRBJ2-7; CDR3aa: CATGTGRVGAYEQYF; CDR3nt: TGTGCCACCGGGACGGGGCGAGTGGGGGCCTACGAGCAGTACTTC
d_gene: .; v_gene: TRBV7-8; abundance: few; j_gene: TRBJ2-7; CDR3aa: CASSPSKYEQYF; CDR3nt: TGTGCCAGCAGCCCCTCGAAGTACGAGCAGTACTTC
d_gene: .; v_gene: TRBV5-4; abundance: few; j_gene: TRBJ1-3; CDR3aa: CASSFGLTSSGNTIYF; CDR3nt: TGTGCCAGCAGCTTTGGACTCACGAGCTCTGGAAACACCATATATTTT
d_gene: .; v_gene: TRBV7-2; abundance: few; j_gene: TRBJ2-2; CDR3aa: CASSRDIGELFF; CDR3nt: TGTGCCAGCAGCCGGGACATCGGGGAGCTGTTTTTT
d_gene: TRBD2; v_gene: TRBV20-1; abundance: .; j_gene: TRBJ2-1; CDR3aa: CSARDQRTSGGEQFF; CDR3nt: TGCAGTGCTAGAGATCAGAGGACTAGCGGGGGGGAGCAGTTCTTC
d_gene: TRBD2; v_gene: TRBV28; abundance: few; j_gene: TRBJ2-1; CDR3aa: CASRLGGSTNEQFF; CDR3nt: TGTGCCAGCCGGCTGGGCGGGAGCACCAATGAGCAGTTCTTC
d_gene: TRBD1; v_gene: TRBV27; abundance: .; j_gene: TRBJ1-1; CDR3aa: CASSPDRGAMNTEAFF; CDR3nt: TGTGCCAGCAGCCCTGACAGGGGAGCGATGAACACTGAAGCTTTCTTT
d_gene: .; v_gene: TRBV12-3/TRBV12-4; abundance: .; j_gene: TRBJ1-2; CDR3aa: CASSLSTLGYTF; CDR3nt: TGTGCCAGCAGTTTAAGCACCCTTGGCTACACCTTC
d_gene: .; v_gene: TRBV28; abundance: .; j_gene: TRBJ2-7; CDR3aa: CASSLKLREPSYEQYF; CDR3nt: TGTGCCAGCAGCCTAAAATTGCGGGAACCCTCCTACGAGCAGTACTTC
d_gene: .; v_gene: TRBV15; abundance: few; j_gene: TRBJ2-7; CDR3aa: CATSRDHGGGYEQYF; CDR3nt: TGTGCCACCAGCAGAGATCATGGGGGTGGTTACGAGCAGTACTTC
d_gene: .; v_gene: TRBV5-1; abundance: .; j_gene: TRBJ2-7; CDR3aa: CASSLRQGWDEQYF; CDR3nt: TGCGCCAGCAGCTTGAGGCAGGGATGGGACGAGCAGTACTTC
d_gene: .; v_gene: TRBV7-9; abundance: .; j_gene: TRBJ2-1; CDR3aa: CASSFSGEIYNEQFF; CDR3nt: TGTGCCAGCAGCTTCTCGGGAGAGATCTACAATGAGCAGTTCTTC
d_gene: .; v_gene: TRBV2; abundance: .; j_gene: TRBJ2-7; CDR3aa: CASKVWDYEQYF; CDR3nt: TGTGCCAGCAAGGTTTGGGATTACGAGCAGTACTTC
d_gene: .; v_gene: TRBV27; abundance: .; j_gene: TRBJ2-2; CDR3aa: CASSFGGFVTGELFF; CDR3nt: TGTGCCAGCAGTTTCGGAGGGTTCGTCACCGGGGAGCTGTTTTTT
d_gene: TRBD1; v_gene: TRBV20-1; abundance: few; j_gene: TRBJ2-1; CDR3aa: CSAARDRGHEQFF; CDR3nt: TGCAGTGCTGCCCGGGACAGGGGTCATGAGCAGTTCTTC
d_gene: TRBD2; v_gene: TRBV14; abundance: few; j_gene: TRBJ2-2; CDR3aa: CASSHSGRTWDTGELFF; CDR3nt: TGTGCCAGCAGCCACAGCGGGAGGACCTGGGACACCGGGGAGCTGTTTTTT
d_gene: .; v_gene: TRBV5-1; abundance: .; j_gene: TRBJ2-7; CDR3aa: CASSSAQGKYEQYF; CDR3nt: TGCGCCAGCAGCTCCGCCCAGGGAAAATACGAGCAGTACTTC